This T cell receptor beta chain was recovered during a study of T cell responses to AZD1222 COVID-19 vaccine (dated by TCRdb to the early 2020s). In terms of the full investigation: AZD1222 recipients given second doses at about 4 weeks or at about 12 weeks were pooled, since spike-specific TCR depth and breadth were not found to differ between the two schedules. Trial participants were enrolled by age into 18-55, 56-69 and 70-plus year subgroups, with roughly 150, 30 and 60 TCR-sequenced participants respectively. TCR sequencing covered 230 or so trial participants: 200 to 220 given two doses of AZD1222 and approximately 26 given two doses of MenACWY control vaccine. Broad study findings and their caveats: After two AZD1222 doses, both the breadth and the depth of spike-specific TCRs were significantly higher than at day 0 and than in MenACWY recipients. The 56-69-year group was small, and its depth increase did not reach significance, likely because of low power. Participants were mostly white British, with more females than males. The authors suggested clonal diversity may have been underestimated. Nearly half of unique spike-specific TCRs reportedly recognized epitopes outside regions mutated in the B.1.351 and B.1.1.7 variants. Conclusions about previously exposed vaccinees are limited, since just five or six AZD1222 recipients were seropositive for SARS-CoV-2 at baseline. Because no day 14 peak-response samples were available, repertoires were characterized only after the peak T cell response. Vaccine-associated CD4 TCRs spanned the whole spike protein, with dominant responses in regions 160-218 and 743-854.

Concerning this clone itself: The antigen it binds to is not known. Per-base quality was not reported, and no clone a single base away is much larger than it.

The CDR3 regions of human TCRbeta chains were subjected to immunosequencing. On the authors' methods: Repertoire TCRs were matched against a reference library of SARS-CoV-2-specific TCRs generated with the MIRA antigen-specificity platform. Breadth was defined as the fraction of unique TCRs that were SARS-CoV-2-associated. Depth was defined as the fraction of total T cells that were SARS-CoV-2-associated. Each spike-specific TCR was assigned to its reactive spike region and to a CD4 or CD8 class using the MIRA data. Log10-transformed breadth and depth values were compared by one-way ANOVA with Sidak's multiple comparisons tests. TCRdb obtained this table from immuneACCESS and retained in-frame rearrangements with V and J assigned. These tables miss some clones; where compared with another copy, unresolved V genes account for less than half of the shortfall, and the remainder is unexplained. D and trimming were read from the DNA, whereas the V and J calls and clone size are those reported in that table. This sample has about 190,000 clones in its table, and 90% to 95% of those were observed once. Clones ranked in the top ten supply about 9.2% of the sample.

In the paper's terms, the time point label means: baseline before first vaccination. Vaccinee samples came from UK trials COV001 and COV002, including a single-blind randomized controlled phase 2/3 trial of AZD1222 (ChAdOx1 nCoV-19) in healthy adults. Trial participant PBMC samples were collected at day 0 and day 28 after the second dose for TCRbeta chain sequencing. The TCR comes from an adult in good health. The sequencing here drew on peripheral blood, taken on day 0 of AZD1222 vaccination.

In nucleotide form, the sequence is TGTGCCAGCAGCTTAGTTACAGTCCCTAGCGGCTACACCTTC. Translated, this gives CASSLVTVPSGYTF. The chain was built from TRBV7-8 and TRBJ1-2, with the D segment identity uncertain. The germline V gene specifies SGHVS as CDR1 and FQNEAQ as CDR2. Relative to germline, V is 1 base shorter and J is 8 bases shorter, with 14 bases between their ends. The CDR3 has 14 amino acids, counting the end cysteine and phenylalanine. Only CDR3 DNA remains: 42 bases, in frame from the first base.